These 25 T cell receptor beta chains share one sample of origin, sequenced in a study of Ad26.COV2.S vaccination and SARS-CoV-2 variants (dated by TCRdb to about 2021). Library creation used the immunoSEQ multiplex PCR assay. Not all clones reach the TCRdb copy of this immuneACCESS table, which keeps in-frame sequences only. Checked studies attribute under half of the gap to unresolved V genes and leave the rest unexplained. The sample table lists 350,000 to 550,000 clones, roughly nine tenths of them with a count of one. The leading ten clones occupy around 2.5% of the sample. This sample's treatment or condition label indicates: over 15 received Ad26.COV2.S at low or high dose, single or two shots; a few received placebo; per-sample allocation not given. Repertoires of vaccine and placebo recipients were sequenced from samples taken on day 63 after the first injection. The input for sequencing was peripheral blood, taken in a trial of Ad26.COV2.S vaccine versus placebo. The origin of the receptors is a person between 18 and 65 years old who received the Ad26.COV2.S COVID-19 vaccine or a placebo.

CDR3 bases: TGTGCCAGCAGCTTAGTAGGTAACCCCTACAATGAGCAGTTCTTC. It codes for CASSLVGNPYNEQFF. The chain carries TRBV7-8 and TRBJ2-1, with unresolved D. Germline V gene sequence: CDR1 SGHVS, CDR2 FQNEAQ. The V gene lost 1 base and the J gene lost 2 bases, with 9 bases spanning the gap. The CDR3 is 15 residues long.

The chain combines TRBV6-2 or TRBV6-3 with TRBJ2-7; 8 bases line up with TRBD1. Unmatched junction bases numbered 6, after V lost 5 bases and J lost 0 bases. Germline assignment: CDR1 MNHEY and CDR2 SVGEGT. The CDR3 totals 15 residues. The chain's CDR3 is CASSPQGATSYEQYV. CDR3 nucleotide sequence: TGTGCCAGCAGTCCCCAGGGGGCAACCTCCTACGAGCAGTACGTC.

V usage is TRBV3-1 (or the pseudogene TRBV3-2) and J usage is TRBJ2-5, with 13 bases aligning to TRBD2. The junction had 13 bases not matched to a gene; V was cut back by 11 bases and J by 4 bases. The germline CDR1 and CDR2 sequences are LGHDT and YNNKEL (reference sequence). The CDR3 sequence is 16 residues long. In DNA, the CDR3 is TGTGCCCACACGGGACTAGCGGGACCGGGCGGAGAGACCCAGTACTTC. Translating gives CAHTGLAGPGGETQYF.

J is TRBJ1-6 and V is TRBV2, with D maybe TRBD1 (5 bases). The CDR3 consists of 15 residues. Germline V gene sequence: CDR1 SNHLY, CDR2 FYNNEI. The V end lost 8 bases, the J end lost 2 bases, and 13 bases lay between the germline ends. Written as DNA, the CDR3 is TGTGCCAGCCAGGGCTTCGCGGCCTATAATTCACCCCTCCACTTT. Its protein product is CASQGFAAYNSPLHF.

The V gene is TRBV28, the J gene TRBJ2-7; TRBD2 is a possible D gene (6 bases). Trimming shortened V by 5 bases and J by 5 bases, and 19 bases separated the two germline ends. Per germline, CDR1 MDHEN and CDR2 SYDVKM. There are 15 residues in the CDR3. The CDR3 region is CASSAPGSSGHEQYF. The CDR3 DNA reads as TGTGCCAGCAGTGCTCCCGGGAGCTCGGGACACGAGCAGTACTTC. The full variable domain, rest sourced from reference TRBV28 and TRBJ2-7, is DVKVTQSSRYLVKRTGEKVFLECVQDMDHENMFWYRQDPGLGLRLIYFSYDVKMKEKGDIPEGYSVSREKKERFSLILESASTNQTSMYLCASSAPGSSGHEQYFGPGTRLTVT.

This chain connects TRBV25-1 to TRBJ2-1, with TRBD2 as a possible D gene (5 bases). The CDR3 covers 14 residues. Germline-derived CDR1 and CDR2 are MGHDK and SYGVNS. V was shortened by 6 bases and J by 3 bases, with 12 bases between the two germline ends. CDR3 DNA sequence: TGTGCCAGCAGGCGGGCCGGAGACTACAATGAGCAGTTCTTC. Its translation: CASRRAGDYNEQFF.

CDR3 amino acids: CASSASGRETQYF. The CDR3 bases are TGTGCCAGCAGTGCTAGCGGGAGGGAGACCCAGTACTTC. The rearrangement uses TRBV2 and TRBJ2-5; 11 bases match TRBD2. Looked up from germline, CDR1 is SNHLY and CDR2 is FYNNEI. The CDR3 consists of 13 residues. V lost 4 bases and J lost 5; bases outside the gene matches: 0.

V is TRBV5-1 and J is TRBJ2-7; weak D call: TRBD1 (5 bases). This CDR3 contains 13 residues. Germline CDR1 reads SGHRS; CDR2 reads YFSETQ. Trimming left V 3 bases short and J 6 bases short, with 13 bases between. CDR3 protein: CASSYLGDSEQYF. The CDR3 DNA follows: TGCGCCAGCAGCTATTTAGGGGATAGCGAGCAGTACTTC.

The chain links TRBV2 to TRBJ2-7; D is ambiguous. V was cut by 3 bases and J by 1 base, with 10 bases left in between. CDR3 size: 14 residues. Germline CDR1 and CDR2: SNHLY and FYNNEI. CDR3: CASSEADESYEQYF. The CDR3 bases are TGTGCCAGCAGTGAGGCGGATGAGTCCTACGAGCAGTACTTC.

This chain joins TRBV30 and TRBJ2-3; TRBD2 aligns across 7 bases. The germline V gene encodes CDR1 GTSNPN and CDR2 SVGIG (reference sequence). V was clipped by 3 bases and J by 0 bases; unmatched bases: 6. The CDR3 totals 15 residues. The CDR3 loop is CAWRGQGGSTDTQYF. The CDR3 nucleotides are TGTGCCTGGAGGGGGCAGGGAGGGAGCACAGATACGCAGTATTTT.

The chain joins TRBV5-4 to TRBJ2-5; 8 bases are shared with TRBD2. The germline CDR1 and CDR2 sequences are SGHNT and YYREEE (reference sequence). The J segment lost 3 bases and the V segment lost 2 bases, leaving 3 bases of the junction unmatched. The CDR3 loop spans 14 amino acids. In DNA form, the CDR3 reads TGTGCCAGCAGCTTTAGAGCGGGGGAAGAGACCCAGTACTTC. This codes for CASSFRAGEETQYF. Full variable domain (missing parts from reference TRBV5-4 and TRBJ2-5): ETGVTQSPTHLIKTRGQQVTLRCSSQSGHNTVSWYQQALGQGPQFIFQYYREEENGRGNFPPRFSGLQFPNYSSELNVNALELDDSALYLCASSFRAGEETQYFGPGTRLLVL.

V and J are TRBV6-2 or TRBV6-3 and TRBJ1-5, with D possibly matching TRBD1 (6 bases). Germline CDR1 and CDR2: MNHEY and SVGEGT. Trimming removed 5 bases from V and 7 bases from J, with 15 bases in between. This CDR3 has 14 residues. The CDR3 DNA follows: TGTGCCAGCAGTCGCGGTGGACAGACCCAGCCCCAGCATTTT. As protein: CASSRGGQTQPQHF.

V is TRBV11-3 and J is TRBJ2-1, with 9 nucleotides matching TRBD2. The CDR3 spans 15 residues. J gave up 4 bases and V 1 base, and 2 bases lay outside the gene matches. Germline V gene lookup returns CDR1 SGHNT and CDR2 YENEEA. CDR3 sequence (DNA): TGTGCCAGCAGCTTAGTGGGACTAGCTTACAATGAGCAGTTCTTC. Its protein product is CASSLVGLAYNEQFF. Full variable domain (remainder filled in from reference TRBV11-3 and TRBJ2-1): EAGVVQSPRYKIIEKKQPVAFWCNPISGHNTLYWYLQNLGQGPELLIRYENEEAVDDSQLPKDRFSAERLKGVDSTLKIQPAELGDSAVYLCASSLVGLAYNEQFFGPGTRLTVL.

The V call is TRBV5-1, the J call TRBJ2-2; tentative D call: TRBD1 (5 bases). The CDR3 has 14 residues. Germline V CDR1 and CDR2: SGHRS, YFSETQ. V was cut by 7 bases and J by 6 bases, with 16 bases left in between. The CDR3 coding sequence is TGCGCCAGCCGACGGAACAGGCGCTCCGGGGAGCTGTTTTTT. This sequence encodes CASRRNRRSGELFF.

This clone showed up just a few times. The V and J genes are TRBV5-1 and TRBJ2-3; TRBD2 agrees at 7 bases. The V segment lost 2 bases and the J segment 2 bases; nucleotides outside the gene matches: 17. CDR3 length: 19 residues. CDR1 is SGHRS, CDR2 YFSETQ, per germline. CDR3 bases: TGCGCCAGCAGCTTCGTCGTGGGGAGGGGCAGGGCACACACAGATACGCAGTATTTT. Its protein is CASSFVVGRGRAHTDTQYF. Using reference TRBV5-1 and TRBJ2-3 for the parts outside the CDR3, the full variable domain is KAGVTQTPRYLIKTRGQQVTLSCSPISGHRSVSWYQQTPGQGLQFLFEYFSETQRNKGNFPGRFSGRQFSNSRSEMNVSTLELGDSALYLCASSFVVGRGRAHTDTQYFGPGTRLTVL.

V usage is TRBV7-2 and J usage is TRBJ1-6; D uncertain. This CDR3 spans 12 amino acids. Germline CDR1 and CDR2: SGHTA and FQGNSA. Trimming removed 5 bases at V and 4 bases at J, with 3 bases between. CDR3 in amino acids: CASSTYNSPLHF. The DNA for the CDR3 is TGTGCCAGCAGCACTTATAATTCACCCCTCCACTTT.

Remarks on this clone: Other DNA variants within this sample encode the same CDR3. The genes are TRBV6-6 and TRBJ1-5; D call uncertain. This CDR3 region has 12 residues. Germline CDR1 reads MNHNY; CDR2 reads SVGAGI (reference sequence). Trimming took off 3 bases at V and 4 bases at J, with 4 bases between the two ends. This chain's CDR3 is CASSYRNQPQHF. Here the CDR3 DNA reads TGTGCCAGCAGTTATAGGAATCAGCCCCAGCATTTT.

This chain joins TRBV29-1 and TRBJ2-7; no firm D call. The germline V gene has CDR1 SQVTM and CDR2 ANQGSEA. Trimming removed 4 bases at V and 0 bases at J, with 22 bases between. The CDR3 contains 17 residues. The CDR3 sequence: CSVASTYSAFTSYEQYV. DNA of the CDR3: TGCAGCGTTGCCTCAACTTACAGTGCCTTCACCTCCTACGAGCAGTACGTC.

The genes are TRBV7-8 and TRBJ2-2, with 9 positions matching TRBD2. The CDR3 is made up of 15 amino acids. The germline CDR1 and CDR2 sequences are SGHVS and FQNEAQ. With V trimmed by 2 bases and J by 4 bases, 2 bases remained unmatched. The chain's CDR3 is CASSLRRGGTGELFF. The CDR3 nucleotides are TGTGCCAGCAGCTTAAGGCGGGGGGGCACCGGGGAGCTGTTTTTT.

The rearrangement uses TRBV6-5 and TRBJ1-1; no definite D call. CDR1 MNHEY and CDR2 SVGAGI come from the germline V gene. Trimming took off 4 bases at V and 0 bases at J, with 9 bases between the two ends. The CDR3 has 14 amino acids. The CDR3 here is CASSSRRLNTEAFF. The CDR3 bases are TGTGCCAGCAGTTCTCGACGGCTGAACACTGAAGCTTTCTTT.

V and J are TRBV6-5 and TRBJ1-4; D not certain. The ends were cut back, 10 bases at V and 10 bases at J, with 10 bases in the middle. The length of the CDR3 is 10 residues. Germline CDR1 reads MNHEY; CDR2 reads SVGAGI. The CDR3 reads CATHRGKLFF. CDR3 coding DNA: TGTGCCACCCATAGAGGAAAACTGTTTTTT.

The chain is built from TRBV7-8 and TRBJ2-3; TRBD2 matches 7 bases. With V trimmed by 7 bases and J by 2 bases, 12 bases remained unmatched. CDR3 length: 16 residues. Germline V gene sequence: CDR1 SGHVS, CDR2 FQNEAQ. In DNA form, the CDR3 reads TGTGCCAGCACCCCACTCGGGGGACTATCCACAGATACGCAGTATTTT. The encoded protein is CASTPLGGLSTDTQYF.

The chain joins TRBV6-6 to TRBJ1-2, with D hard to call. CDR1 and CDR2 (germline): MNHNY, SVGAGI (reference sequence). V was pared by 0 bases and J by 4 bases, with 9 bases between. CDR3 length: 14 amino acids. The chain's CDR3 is CASSYSNQLYGYTF. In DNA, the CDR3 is TGTGCCAGCAGTTACTCGAACCAGCTCTATGGCTACACCTTC.

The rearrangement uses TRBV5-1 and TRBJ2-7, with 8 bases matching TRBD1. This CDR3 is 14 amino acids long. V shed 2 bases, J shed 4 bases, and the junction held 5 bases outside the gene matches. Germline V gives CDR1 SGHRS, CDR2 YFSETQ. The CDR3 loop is CASSFAGGFYEQYF. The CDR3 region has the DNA TGCGCCAGCAGCTTCGCAGGGGGCTTTTACGAGCAGTACTTC.

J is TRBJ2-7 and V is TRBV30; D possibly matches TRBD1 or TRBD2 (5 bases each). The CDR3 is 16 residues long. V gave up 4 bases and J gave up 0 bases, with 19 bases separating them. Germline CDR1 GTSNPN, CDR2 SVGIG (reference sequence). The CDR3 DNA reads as TGTGCCTGGACTTTGGGTTGGGGACGGACCTCCTACGAGCAGTACTTC. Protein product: CAWTLGWGRTSYEQYF.